This T cell receptor (beta chain) comes out of a study of OX40 agonist ivuxolimab in advanced cancers. For the study at large: Patients receiving dose escalation had hepatocellular carcinoma, melanoma, renal cell or head and neck cancer.

From germline, CDR1 is PRHDT and CDR2 FYEKMQ (reference sequence). There are 15 residues in the CDR3. V gave up 5 bases and J gave up 2 bases; unmatched junction bases: 3. The protocol was immunoSEQ multiplex PCR, while the TCRdb copy is restricted to in-frame clones and leaves out a portion. The table lists about 100,000 clones, less than 95% of them singletons. This TCR derives from an adult with an advanced solid tumor such as melanoma, head and neck, liver or kidney cancer. The sample consisted of CD4+ or CD8+ T cells sorted from blood, taken in a trial of the OX40 agonist ivuxolimab. The gene calls are TRBV13 and TRBJ1-6, with TRBD1 matching over 7 bases. CDR3 sequence (DNA): TGTGCCAGCAGCCCCCAGGGGGCCTATAATTCACCCCTCCACTTT. It yields the protein CASSPQGAYNSPLHF.